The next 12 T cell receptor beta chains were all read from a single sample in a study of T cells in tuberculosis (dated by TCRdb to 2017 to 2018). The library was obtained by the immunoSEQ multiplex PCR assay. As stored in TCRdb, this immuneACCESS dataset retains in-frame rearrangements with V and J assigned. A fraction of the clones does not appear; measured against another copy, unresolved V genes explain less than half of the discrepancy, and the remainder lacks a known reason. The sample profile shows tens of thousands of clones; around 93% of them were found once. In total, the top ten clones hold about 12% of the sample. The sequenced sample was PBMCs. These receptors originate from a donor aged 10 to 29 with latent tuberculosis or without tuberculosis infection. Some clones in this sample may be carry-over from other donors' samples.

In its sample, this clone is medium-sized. The CDR3 reads CASSPLPWTGPTNYGYTF. The CDR3 DNA is TGCGCCAGCAGTCCCTTACCTTGGACAGGACCGACTAACTATGGCTACACCTTC. The rearrangement joins TRBV23-1 to TRBJ1-2, with 7 bases identical to TRBD1. TRBV23-1 is marked as an open reading frame, function uncertain. V lost 4 bases and J lost 0; bases outside the gene matches: 14. CDR3 length: 18 residues.

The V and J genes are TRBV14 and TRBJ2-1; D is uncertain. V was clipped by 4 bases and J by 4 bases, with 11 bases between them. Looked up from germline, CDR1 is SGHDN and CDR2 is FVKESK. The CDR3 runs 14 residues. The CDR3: CASSPYTTYNEQFF. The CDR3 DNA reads TGTGCCAGCAGCCCATATACTACTTACAATGAGCAGTTCTTC.

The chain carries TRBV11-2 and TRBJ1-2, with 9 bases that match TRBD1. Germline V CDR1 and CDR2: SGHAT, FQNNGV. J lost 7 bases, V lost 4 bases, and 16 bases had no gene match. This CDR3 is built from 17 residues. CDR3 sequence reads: CASSSTRDRDRRGGYTF. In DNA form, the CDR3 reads TGTGCCAGCAGCTCCACCCGGGACAGGGACCGACGGGGTGGCTACACCTTC.

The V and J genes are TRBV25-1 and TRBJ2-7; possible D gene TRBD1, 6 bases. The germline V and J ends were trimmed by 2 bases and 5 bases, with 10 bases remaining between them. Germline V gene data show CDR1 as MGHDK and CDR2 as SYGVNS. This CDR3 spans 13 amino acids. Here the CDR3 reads CASSEKAGDEQYF. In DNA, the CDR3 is TGTGCCAGCAGTGAAAAGGCAGGGGACGAGCAGTACTTC.

CDR3 nucleotides: TGTGCCAGCAGTTTCGACAGGGGTAGGCAGTTCTTC. Encoded protein: CASSFDRGRQFF. The rearrangement uses TRBV27 and TRBJ2-1; TRBD1 aligns across 8 bases. The germline V gene has CDR1 MNHEY and CDR2 SMNVEV (reference sequence). After removal of 3 bases from V and 12 bases from J, the junction contained 4 bases not matched to a gene. The CDR3 loop spans 12 amino acids.

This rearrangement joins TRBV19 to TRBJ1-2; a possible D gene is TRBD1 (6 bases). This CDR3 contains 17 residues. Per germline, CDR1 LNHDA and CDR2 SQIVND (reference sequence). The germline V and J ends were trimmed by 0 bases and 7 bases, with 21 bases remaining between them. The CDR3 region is CASSIEPGRGETTGYTF. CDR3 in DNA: TGTGCCAGTAGTATAGAGCCGGGCAGGGGAGAAACGACTGGCTACACCTTC.

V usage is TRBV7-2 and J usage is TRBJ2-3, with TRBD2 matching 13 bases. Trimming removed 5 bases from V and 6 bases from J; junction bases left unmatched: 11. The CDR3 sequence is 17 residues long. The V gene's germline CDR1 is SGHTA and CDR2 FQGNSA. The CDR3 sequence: CASSPRLAGGEWDTQYF. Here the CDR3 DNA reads TGTGCCAGCAGCCCCAGACTAGCGGGGGGCGAGTGGGATACGCAGTATTTT.

CDR3 in DNA: TGTGCCAGCAGCCGGACAGGAGAGTACTATGGCTACACCTTC. This encodes CASSRTGEYYGYTF. The chain carries TRBV11-2 and TRBJ1-2; 7 bases agree with TRBD1. This CDR3 has 14 residues. Trimming took 5 bases from V and 3 from J; bases not matched to a gene: 6. Germline assignment: CDR1 SGHAT and CDR2 FQNNGV.

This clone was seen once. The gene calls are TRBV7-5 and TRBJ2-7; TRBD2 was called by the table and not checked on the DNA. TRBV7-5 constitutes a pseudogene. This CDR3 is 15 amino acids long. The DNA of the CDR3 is TGTGCCAGAAGCCCCCGGGGGGGACTCCCCGGAGACCAGTACGTC. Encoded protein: CARSPRGGLPGDQYV.

In DNA, the CDR3 is TGTGCCAGCAGTTTATCGCGGGGGCTTGAGAATGGCTACACCTTC. Residues: CASSLSRGLENGYTF. The chain couples TRBV27 to TRBJ1-2; perhaps TRBD1 as D (6 bases). CDR1 and CDR2 (germline): MNHEY, SMNVEV (reference sequence). This CDR3 is built from 15 residues. The V gene lost 0 bases and the J gene lost 6 bases, with 14 bases spanning the gap.

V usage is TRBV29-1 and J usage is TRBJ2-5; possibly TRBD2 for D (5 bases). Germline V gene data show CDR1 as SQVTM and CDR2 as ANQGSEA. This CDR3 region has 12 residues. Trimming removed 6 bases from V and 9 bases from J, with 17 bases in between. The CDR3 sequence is CSVTGPGGPQYF. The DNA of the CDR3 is TGCAGCGTCACCGGGCCGGGCGGGCCCCAGTACTTC.

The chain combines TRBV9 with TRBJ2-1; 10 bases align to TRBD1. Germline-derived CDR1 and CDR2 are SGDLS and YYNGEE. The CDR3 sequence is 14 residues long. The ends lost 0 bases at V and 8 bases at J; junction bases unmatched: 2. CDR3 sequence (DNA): TGTGCCAGCAGCGTAGGGGACAGGGGCTATGAGCAGTTCTTC. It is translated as CASSVGDRGYEQFF.